This T cell receptor (beta chain) comes out of a study of beta chain features in type 1 diabetes. Whole-study findings and limits: Patients with Type 1 diabetes showed moderately but significantly shorter TCRB CDR3s in all four CD4+ subsets. No resolution was reached here on whether HLA type influences TCRB rearrangement.

Researchers reported sorting CD4+ naive, central memory, regulatory and stem cell-like memory cells via CD45RO/CCR7/CD25/CD127/CD95/CD27. A remark on this clone: No antigen is known for it.

Since all of the isolated RNA was reverse transcribed, expressed TCRB transcripts were what got sequenced. TCRdb's table, derived via immunoSEQ multiplex PCR, lists solely in-frame clones and lacks some. This sample yields around 310,000 clones, of which 13% are seen a single time; roughly 0.015% belongs to the top ten. V lost 0 bases to trimming and J lost 10 bases, with 9 bases between them. The CDR3 has 12 residues. Germline values: CDR1 MNHNY, CDR2 SVGAGI (reference sequence). The clonotype comes from a woman between 18 and 29 years old with type 1 diabetes. The material sequenced was naive CD4+ T cells from blood. The chain uses TRBV6-6 and TRBJ1-1, with a possible D match to TRBD1 (5 bases). Here the CDR3 DNA reads TGTGCCAGCAGTTACTCGGACGGGGGAGCTTTCTTT. This sequence encodes CASSYSDGGAFF.